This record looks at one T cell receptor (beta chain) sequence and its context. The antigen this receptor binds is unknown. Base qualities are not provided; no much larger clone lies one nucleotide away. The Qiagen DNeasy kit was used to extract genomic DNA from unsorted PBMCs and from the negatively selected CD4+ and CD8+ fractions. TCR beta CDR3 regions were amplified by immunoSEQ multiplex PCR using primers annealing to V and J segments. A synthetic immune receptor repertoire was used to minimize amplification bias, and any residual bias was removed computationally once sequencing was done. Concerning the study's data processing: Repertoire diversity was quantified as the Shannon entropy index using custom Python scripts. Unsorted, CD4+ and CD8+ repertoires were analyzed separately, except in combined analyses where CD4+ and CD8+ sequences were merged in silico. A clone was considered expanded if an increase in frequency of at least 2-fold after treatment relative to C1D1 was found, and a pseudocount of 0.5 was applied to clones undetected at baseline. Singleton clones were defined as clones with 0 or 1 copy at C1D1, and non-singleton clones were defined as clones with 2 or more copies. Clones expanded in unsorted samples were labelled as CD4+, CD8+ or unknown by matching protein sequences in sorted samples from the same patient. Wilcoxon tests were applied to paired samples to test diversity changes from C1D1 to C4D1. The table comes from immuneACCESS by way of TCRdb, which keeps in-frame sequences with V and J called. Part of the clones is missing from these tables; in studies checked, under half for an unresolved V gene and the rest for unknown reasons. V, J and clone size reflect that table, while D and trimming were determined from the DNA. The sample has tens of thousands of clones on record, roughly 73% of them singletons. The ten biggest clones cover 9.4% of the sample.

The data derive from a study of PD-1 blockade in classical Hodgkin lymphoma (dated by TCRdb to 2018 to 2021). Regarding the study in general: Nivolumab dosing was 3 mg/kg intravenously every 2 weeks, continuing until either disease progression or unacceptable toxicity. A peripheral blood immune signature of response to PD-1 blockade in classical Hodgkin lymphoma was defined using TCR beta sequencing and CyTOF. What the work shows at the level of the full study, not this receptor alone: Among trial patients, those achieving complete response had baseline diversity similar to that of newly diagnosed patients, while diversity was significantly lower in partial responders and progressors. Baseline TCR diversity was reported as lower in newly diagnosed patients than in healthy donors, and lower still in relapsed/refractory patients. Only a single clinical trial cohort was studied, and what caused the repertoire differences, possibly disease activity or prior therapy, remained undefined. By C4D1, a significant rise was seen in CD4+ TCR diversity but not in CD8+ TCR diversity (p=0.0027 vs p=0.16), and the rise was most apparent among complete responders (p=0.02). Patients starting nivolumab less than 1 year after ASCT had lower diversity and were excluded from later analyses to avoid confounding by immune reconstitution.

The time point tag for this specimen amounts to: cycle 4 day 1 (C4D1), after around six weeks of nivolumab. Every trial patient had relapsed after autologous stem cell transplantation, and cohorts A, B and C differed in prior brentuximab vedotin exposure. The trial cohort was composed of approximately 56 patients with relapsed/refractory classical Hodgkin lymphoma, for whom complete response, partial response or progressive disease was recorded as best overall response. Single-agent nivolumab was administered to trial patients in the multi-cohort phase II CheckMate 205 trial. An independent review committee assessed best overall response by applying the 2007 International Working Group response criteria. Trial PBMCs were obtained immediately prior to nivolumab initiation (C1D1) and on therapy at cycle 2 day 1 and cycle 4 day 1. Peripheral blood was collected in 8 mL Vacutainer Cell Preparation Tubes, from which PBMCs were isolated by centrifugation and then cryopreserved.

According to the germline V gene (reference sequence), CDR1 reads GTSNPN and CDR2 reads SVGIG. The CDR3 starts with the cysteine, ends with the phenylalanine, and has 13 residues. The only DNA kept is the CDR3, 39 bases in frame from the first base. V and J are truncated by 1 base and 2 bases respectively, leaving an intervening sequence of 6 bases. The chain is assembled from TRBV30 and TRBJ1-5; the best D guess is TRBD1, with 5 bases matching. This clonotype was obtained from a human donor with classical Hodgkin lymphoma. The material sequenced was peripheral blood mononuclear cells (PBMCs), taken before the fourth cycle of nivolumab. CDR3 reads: CAWSAGGNQPQHF. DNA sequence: TGTGCCTGGAGTGCGGGGGGCAATCAGCCCCAGCATTTT.